Shown below are 22 T cell receptor beta chains from a single sample sequenced in a study of T cell clonotyping in hematopoietic cell transplantation. Assay used: immunoSEQ multiplex PCR; TCRdb lists only in-frame clones, some missing. This table holds more than 7,500 clones, 95% to 97% found once. This material consisted of peripheral blood mononuclear cells, taken 100 days after allogeneic stem cell transplant. The origin of the receptors is a male patient between 60 and 69 years old who had an allogeneic stem cell transplant from a related donor, so the T cells may come from the graft donor. Some clones in this sample may be carry-over from other donors' samples.

This sequence joins TRBV6-5 and TRBJ2-5, with 9 positions matching TRBD2. Trimming cost V 6 bases and J 4 bases; bases outside gene matches: 3. The CDR3 spans 13 residues. Germline-derived CDR1 and CDR2 are MNHEY and SVGAGI. CDR3 protein: CASRAGLAETQYF. CDR3 sequence (DNA): TGTGCCAGCAGGGCGGGACTAGCAGAGACCCAGTACTTC.

CDR3 DNA sequence: TGTGCCAGCATTCCGGGGGCTTTGGGAAATTCACCCCTCCACTTT. This sequence encodes CASIPGALGNSPLHF. The V call is TRBV28, the J call TRBJ1-6, with a weak D call TRBD1 (6 bases). This CDR3 is 15 amino acids long. Germline CDR1 and CDR2: MDHEN and SYDVKM. Trimming stripped 7 bases from V and 7 bases from J, with 17 bases between.

The chain recombines TRBV12-5 with TRBJ1-4; no firm D call. The CDR3 is made up of 20 amino acids. Germline V gene data show CDR1 as LGHNT and CDR2 as FRNRAP. Trimming took off 0 bases at V and 4 bases at J, with 24 bases between the two ends. The CDR3 DNA is TGTGCTAGTGGTTTGGTACCCTCGGTACCGGTGGCGAGATTTAATGAAAAACTGTTTTTT. Translation gives CASGLVPSVPVARFNEKLFF.

The CDR3 region is CASSRELAGGFVYEQYF. The CDR3 bases are TGCGCCAGCAGCCGGGAGCTAGCGGGGGGTTTCGTCTACGAGCAGTACTTC. The gene calls are TRBV4-1 and TRBJ2-7, with 11 bases matching TRBD2. The CDR3 is 17 amino acids. From germline, CDR1 is MGHRA and CDR2 YSYEKL. With V trimmed by 4 bases and J by 3 bases, 11 bases remained unmatched.

This clone is a singleton in its sample. The genes are TRBV27 and TRBJ2-2, with D uncertain. Germline values: CDR1 MNHEY, CDR2 SMNVEV (reference sequence). Trimming stripped 3 bases from V and 5 bases from J, with 10 bases between. The CDR3 totals 14 residues. CDR3 sequence reads: CASSFRSTTGELFF. CDR3 sequence (DNA): TGTGCCAGCAGTTTCAGGTCGACGACCGGGGAGCTGTTTTTT.

The rearrangement joins TRBV5-1 to TRBJ1-2; TRBD1 matches at 9 bases. Germline-derived CDR1 and CDR2 are SGHRS and YFSETQ. The CDR3 contains 15 residues. J lost 4 bases, V lost 0 bases, and 4 bases had no gene match. CDR3 amino acids: CASSLGTGGGYGYTF. The CDR3 DNA reads TGCGCCAGCAGCTTGGGAACAGGGGGCGGCTATGGCTACACCTTC.

The gene calls are TRBV7-8 and TRBJ2-1; possibly TRBD2 for D (6 bases). This CDR3 is built from 14 residues. CDR1 SGHVS and CDR2 FQNEAQ come from the germline V gene. With 4 bases removed from V and 5 bases from J, the gap between germline ends came to 12 bases. The CDR3 DNA reads TGTGCCAGCAGCTACTACGGCGGGAACAATGAGCAGTTCTTC. Translated: CASSYYGGNNEQFF.

This sequence joins TRBV7-9 and TRBJ1-1; D is unclear. The V and J ends lost 1 base and 4 bases respectively, with 13 bases between them. The CDR3 spans 15 residues. Germline V gives CDR1 SEHNR, CDR2 FQNEAQ (reference sequence). The CDR3 nucleotides are TGTGCCAGCAGCTTAGGTGTGGGCTTGAGCACTGAAGCTTTCTTT. Translating gives CASSLGVGLSTEAFF.

This clone turned up a few times. The chain has TRBV2 and TRBJ1-3; TRBD1 might be the D (5 bases). Trimming stripped 4 bases from V and 3 bases from J, with 19 bases between. Germline V gene sequence: CDR1 SNHLY, CDR2 FYNNEI. The CDR3 has 17 residues. Here the CDR3 DNA reads TGTGCCAGCAGTGGTGACGACAGTTGGGGGGGTGGAAACACCATATATTTT. The encoded protein is CASSGDDSWGGGNTIYF.

In this sample, this clone turned up once. This sequence joins TRBV11-2 and TRBJ2-1; D possibly corresponds to TRBD2 (6 bases). Trimming pared 1 base from V and 5 bases from J, leaving 12 bases between. This CDR3 comprises 15 residues. The germline gives CDR1 SGHAT, CDR2 FQNNGV. The DNA of the CDR3 is TGTGCCAGCAGCTTAGCCCGACTAGATGACAATGAGCAGTTCTTC. It is translated as CASSLARLDDNEQFF.

V and J are TRBV30 and TRBJ2-6, with D maybe TRBD1 (6 bases). Germline values: CDR1 GTSNPN, CDR2 SVGIG (reference sequence). This CDR3 spans 15 amino acids. Trimming removed 4 bases from V and 2 bases from J, with 12 bases in between. The CDR3 loop reads CAWTLGTTGANVLTF. The DNA of the CDR3 is TGTGCCTGGACCCTAGGGACAACTGGGGCCAACGTCCTGACTTTC. The full variable domain, in which reference TRBV30 and TRBJ2-6 provide the parts outside the CDR3, is SQTIHQWPATLVQPVGSPLSLECTVEGTSNPNLYWYRQAAGRGLQLLFYSVGIGQISSEVPQNLSASRPQDRQFILSSKKLLLSDSGFYLCAWTLGTTGANVLTFGAGSRLTVL.

This clone was recorded only once. The chain links TRBV11-1 to TRBJ1-1, with D possibly TRBD1 on 6 matching bases. Germline V lookup: CDR1 SGHAT, CDR2 FQDESV (reference sequence). CDR3 length equals 13 residues. Trimming shortened V by 3 bases and J by 3 bases, and 8 bases separated the two germline ends. CDR3 nucleotide sequence: TGTGCCAGCAGCTTGCAGGGGTACACTGAAGCTTTCTTT. Translated, it gives CASSLQGYTEAFF.

This chain connects TRBV28 to TRBJ1-4; 9 nucleotides align to TRBD1. This CDR3 spans 16 amino acids. Losses at the gene ends were 5 bases for V and 0 bases for J; bases not matched to a gene: 4. Germline CDR1 and CDR2: MDHEN and SYDVKM. This CDR3 is CASSGQGIPTNEKLFF. CDR3 in DNA: TGTGCCAGCAGTGGACAGGGGATCCCAACTAATGAAAAACTGTTTTTT. The variable domain in full, completed from reference TRBV28 and TRBJ1-4, reads DVKVTQSSRYLVKRTGEKVFLECVQDMDHENMFWYRQDPGLGLRLIYFSYDVKMKEKGDIPEGYSVSREKKERFSLILESASTNQTSMYLCASSGQGIPTNEKLFFGSGTQLSVL.

The V gene is TRBV14, the J gene TRBJ1-2, with 7 bases matching TRBD1. This CDR3 is 11 amino acids long. V lost 10 bases to trimming and J lost 6 bases; unmatched junction nucleotides: 5. Germline V gene lookup returns CDR1 SGHDN and CDR2 FVKESK. DNA for the CDR3: TGTGCCACCGCGACAGGGAATGGCTACACCTTC. It yields the protein CATATGNGYTF.

This clone was seen a single time. This chain joins TRBV4-1 and TRBJ1-3; 7 bases fit TRBD1. The CDR3 is made up of 15 amino acids. J was trimmed by 0 bases and V by 4 bases; bases with no gene match: 3. Germline CDR1 and CDR2: MGHRA and YSYEKL. The DNA of the CDR3 is TGCGCCAGCAGCCCCAGACAGGGCTCTGGAAACACCATATATTTT. Amino acids: CASSPRQGSGNTIYF.

The chain uses TRBV6-1 and TRBJ2-1; 7 bases are a match to TRBD1. The CDR3 consists of 16 residues. Germline V CDR1 and CDR2: MNHNS, SASEGT. V trimming: 2 bases; J trimming: 5 bases; junction bases outside the gene matches: 9. The CDR3 DNA is TGTGCCAGCAGTGAATCGGCAGGGGGTCAAAACAATGAGCAGTTCTTC. It yields the protein CASSESAGGQNNEQFF.

The gene calls are TRBV28 and TRBJ1-5; D is perhaps TRBD1 (6 bases). The germline V gene has CDR1 MDHEN and CDR2 SYDVKM. The CDR3 spans 15 residues. Trimming took off 1 base at V and 6 bases at J, with 13 bases between the two ends. In nucleotides, the CDR3 is TGTGCCAGCAGTTTATCAGGGGCCTCCGTTCAGCCCCAGCATTTT. Translating it yields CASSLSGASVQPQHF.

This clone was seen a single time. This rearrangement joins TRBV6-6 to TRBJ2-1, with 11 bases fitting TRBD2. There are 15 residues in the CDR3. The trim removed 6 bases at V and 6 bases at J, leaving 7 bases unmatched. The germline gives CDR1 MNHNY, CDR2 SVGAGI (reference sequence). Here the CDR3 reads CASSLSGGAFNEQFF. In DNA, the CDR3 is TGTGCCAGCAGCCTTAGCGGGGGGGCCTTCAATGAGCAGTTCTTC.

Concerning this clone itself: At one end, the junction sequence differs from germline, possibly due to a read error. CDR3 sequence reads: CASSLAGYTEAFF. As DNA, the CDR3 is TGCGCCAGCAGTTTGGCTGGTTACACTGAAGCTTTCTTT. The rearrangement joins TRBV5-1 to TRBJ1-1; D ambiguous. This CDR3 contains 13 residues. CDR1 is SGHRS, CDR2 YFSETQ, per germline.

The chain employs TRBV28 and TRBJ2-1, with a possible D match to TRBD1 (6 bases). The CDR3 extends over 18 amino acids. V shed 8 bases and J shed 5 bases, with 28 bases lying between them. The V gene's germline CDR1 is MDHEN and CDR2 SYDVKM. The CDR3 protein is CASPPSPPRGFMDNEQFF. In DNA form, the CDR3 reads TGTGCCAGCCCTCCTTCCCCCCCCAGGGGATTTATGGACAATGAGCAGTTCTTC.

V gene TRBV19 combines with J gene TRBJ2-4; 8 bases fit TRBD1. The CDR3 consists of 13 residues. Germline V lookup: CDR1 LNHDA, CDR2 SQIVND (reference sequence). V lost 6 bases, J lost 4 bases, and 2 bases stayed unmatched. CDR3 DNA sequence: TGTGCCAGTAGGCGGGACAGGAAAAACATTCAGTACTTC. Residues: CASRRDRKNIQYF. Combining the CDR3 with reference TRBV19 and TRBJ2-4 gives the whole variable domain DGGITQSPKYLFRKEGQNVTLSCEQNLNHDAMYWYRQDPGQGLRLIYYSQIVNDFQKGDIAEGYSVSREKKESFPLTVTSAQKNPTAFYLCASRRDRKNIQYFGAGTRLSVL.

The chain combines TRBV19 with TRBJ1-5; D ambiguous. CDR1 and CDR2 from the germline V gene are LNHDA and SQIVND (reference sequence). The CDR3 covers 12 residues. CDR3 residues: CATSTGSQPQHF. CDR3 DNA: TGTGCGACTTCAACGGGGTCCCAGCCCCAGCATTTT.